These 2 T cell receptor beta chains came from one sample sequenced in a study of T cells after yellow fever vaccination (dated by TCRdb to the late 2010s). What this sample's treatment or condition label stands for: live attenuated yellow fever vaccine strain. Libraries were constructed by 5' RACE. The sequencing machine was an Illumina HiSeq 2500. The public sequencing data were trimmed at Q25 with fastp and processed into clonotypes with MiXCR by TCRdb, which kept only in-frame beta chains. Each CDR3 protein appears once, grouped with its most common genes and DNA. Present in this sample are 500,000 to 650,000 distinct CDR3 sequences, about 12% of which were seen just once. The ten biggest clones cover under 15% of the sample. This material consisted of PBMCs, taken on the day of the yellow fever booster vaccination. Source of these receptors: a man younger than 45 who received the YFV17D yellow fever vaccine.

In its sample, this clonotype was seen a few times. The chain links TRBV12-3 or TRBV12-4 to TRBJ2-2, with D unresolved. With 6 bases removed from V and 8 bases from J, the gap between germline ends came to 7 bases. The CDR3 has 11 amino acids. As DNA, the CDR3 is TGTGCCAGCAGGATTACTGGGGAGCTGTTTTTT. Its translation: CASRITGELFF.

This clonotype was seen repeatedly, ten times or more. The chain combines TRBV20-1 with TRBJ2-2; TRBD1 aligns across 9 bases. In germline, CDR1 is DFQATT, CDR2 SNEGSKA (reference sequence). The CDR3 length is 15 residues. The ends lost 1 base at V and 4 bases at J; junction bases unmatched: 4. The chain's CDR3 is CSARVGQGTTGELFF. CDR3 coding DNA: TGCAGTGCTAGAGTCGGACAGGGGACCACCGGGGAGCTGTTTTTT.